Below, one T cell receptor beta chain is given with its context. Its antigen is unknown. Base qualities were left out, and no much larger clone turns up one base away. The germline V gene (reference sequence) supplies CDR1 DFQATT and CDR2 SNEGSKA. Trimming removed 0 bases from V and 7 bases from J, leaving 5 bases between the germline ends. The CDR3 holds 11 amino acids from the cysteine to the phenylalanine. Here the CDR3 DNA is all that survives: 33 bases in frame from base 1. TCRbeta CDR3 regions were amplified from genomic DNA using the immunoSEQ Assay, a bias-controlled multiplex PCR. Under the source paper's analysis protocol: The number of nucleated cells in each sample was estimated from the amplification of reference gene primers within the assay. To quantify the absolute abundance of each unique TCRbeta CDR3 rearrangement, sequence reads were collapsed and filtered. For each sample, productive Simpson clonality was calculated as the square root of Simpson's diversity index over productive rearrangements. This is the immuneACCESS table as TCRdb keeps it, with only in-frame sequences that have V and J called. A part of the clones is gone; compared with another copy, unresolved V genes explain less than half, and the rest is unexplained. V and J calls and clone size are given by that table; D and trimming were obtained from the DNA. Present in this sample are about 110,000 clones, 90% to 95% of which were seen just once. The biggest ten clones account for roughly 1.2% of the sample.

This sample was included in a study of blood T cell repertoires in COVID-19 (dated by TCRdb to 2019 to 2021). Regarding the complete study: Samples from collaborators originated in the United States, Italy and Spain and spanned both the acute and convalescent phases of COVID-19. The material from the prospective study consisted of cDNA or gDNA derived from T cells, B-cell-depleted T cells, or PBMCs. Subjects who had been exposed to COVID-19, were actively infected with it, or had recovered from it provided the deeply sampled blood TCRbeta repertoires that made up the dataset. The repertoires were released in a freely available public database intended as a resource for research on the immune response to SARS-CoV-2. Samples were obtained from the ongoing ImmuneRACE study (first 160 participants) and from roughly 1,300 subjects provided by 6 global collaborators. A de-identified subject ID, COVID-19 status, age in years and sex were almost always included in the sample metadata. Where HLA class I and class II types were available, the types were taken from metadata supplied by the sample provider, not from assay-based typing.

What the research found in general, with its limitations: The quantity of clinical and demographic metadata differed by source and by participant and was supplied without curation.

Collaborating institutions collected whole blood in K2EDTA tubes following their own protocols. For TCRbeta analysis, collaborator samples were shipped as frozen whole blood, as isolated PBMCs, or as DNA extracted from either sample type. This clonotype was sampled from a woman aged 25 to 39 with acute or convalescent COVID-19. The V and J segments used are TRBV20-1 and TRBJ2-3; the D gene cannot be named for sure. Material: peripheral blood. The DNA sequence reads TGCAGTGCTAGAGATATAAATACGCAGTATTTT. Its protein reads: CSARDINTQYF.